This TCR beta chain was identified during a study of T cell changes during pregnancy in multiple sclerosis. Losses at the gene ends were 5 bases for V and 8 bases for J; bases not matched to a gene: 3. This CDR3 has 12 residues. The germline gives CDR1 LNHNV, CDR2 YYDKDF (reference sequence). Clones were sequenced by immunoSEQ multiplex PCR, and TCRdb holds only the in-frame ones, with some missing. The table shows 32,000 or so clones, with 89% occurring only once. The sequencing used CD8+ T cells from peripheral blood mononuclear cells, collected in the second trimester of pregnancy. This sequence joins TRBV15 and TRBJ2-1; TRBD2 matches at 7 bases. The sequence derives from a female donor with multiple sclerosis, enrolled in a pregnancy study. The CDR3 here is CATSGGVDEQFF. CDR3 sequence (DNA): TGTGCCACCAGCGGGGGGGTCGATGAGCAGTTCTTC. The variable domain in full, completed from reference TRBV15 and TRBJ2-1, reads DAMVIQNPRYQVTQFGKPVTLSCSQTLNHNVMYWYQQKSSQAPKLLFHYYDKDFNNEADTPDNFQSRRPNTSFCFLDIRSPGLGDTAMYLCATSGGVDEQFFGPGTRLTVL.